The rows below give T cell receptor beta chains drawn from one sample of a study of T cell changes during pregnancy in multiple sclerosis. Generated by immunoSEQ multiplex PCR, the TCRdb table keeps only in-frame clones and is missing some. The sample records about 65,000 clones, 85% to 95% being singletons. The sample consisted of CD8+ T cells from peripheral blood mononuclear cells, taken in the third trimester of pregnancy. The receptors stem from a female donor in good health, enrolled as a control in a pregnancy study. Both conserved end residues are part of each CDR3. Each record gives: CDR3 length, D gene, V gene, clone size, J gene, CDR3 protein, CDR3 DNA. D genes are given only for firm matches. Clone sizes are given selectively: once, few, many, or a class where the clone is expanded.

15	-	TRBV7-9	-	TRBJ1-3	CASSLVTGSGNTIYF	TGTGCCAGCAGCTTAGTAACAGGGTCTGGAAACACCATATATTTT
12	-	TRBV30	-	TRBJ2-2	CAWSPRTGELFF	TGTGCCTGGAGTCCACGGACCGGGGAGCTGTTTTTT
18	-	TRBV7-9	-	TRBJ1-2	CASSLGSALTQGFYGYTF	TGTGCCAGCAGCTTAGGGTCGGCGCTTACCCAGGGTTTCTATGGCTACACCTTC
16	TRBD2	TRBV4-3	once	TRBJ2-7	CASSQDSGTRAYEQYF	TGCGCCAGCAGCCAAGATTCGGGGACTAGAGCCTACGAGCAGTACTTC
16	TRBD1	TRBV6-5	-	TRBJ2-1	CASSYPRQGDVNEQFF	TGTGCCAGCAGTTACCCTCGACAGGGTGATGTCAATGAGCAGTTCTTC
13	-	TRBV30	-	TRBJ2-7	CAWRLRVSYEQYF	TGTGCCTGGAGGTTGCGAGTCTCCTACGAGCAGTACTTC
15	-	TRBV9	-	TRBJ1-5	CASSVEGGDNQPQHF	TGTGCCAGCAGCGTAGAAGGGGGTGACAATCAGCCCCAGCATTTT
16	-	TRBV5-8	-	TRBJ1-5	CASSLYGHREGQPQHF	TGTGCCAGCAGCTTGTACGGCCACAGGGAGGGTCAGCCCCAGCATTTT
16	TRBD1	TRBV18	-	TRBJ2-3	CASSTNPGQEWDTQYF	TGTGCCAGCTCAACAAATCCGGGACAGGAGTGGGATACGCAGTATTTT
17	TRBD1	TRBV5-1	-	TRBJ2-3	CASSLIGQGDSTDTQYF	TGCGCCAGCAGCTTGATCGGACAGGGGGATAGCACAGATACGCAGTATTTT
10	-	TRBV2	-	TRBJ1-1	CASTWGDAFF	TGTGCCAGCACCTGGGGGGATGCTTTCTTT
15	TRBD1	TRBV4-3	-	TRBJ2-7	CASSQGGGQGYEQYF	TGCGCCAGCAGCCAAGGCGGCGGACAGGGCTACGAGCAGTACTTC
12	-	TRBV9	-	TRBJ1-2	CASRSGQYGYTF	TGTGCCAGCAGGTCAGGGCAGTATGGCTACACCTTC
15	-	TRBV2	-	TRBJ1-5	CASSPPGNSRQPQHF	TGTGCCAGCAGTCCCCCGGGGAATTCGAGACAGCCCCAGCATTTT